One and the same sample provided the 27 T cell receptor beta chains below, sequenced in a study of blood T cell repertoires in COVID-19. Clones were read by immunoSEQ multiplex PCR, and TCRdb kept only the in-frame ones, dropping some. This sample has 25,000 to 40,000 clones, with 90% to 95% found just once. Material: peripheral blood. The receptor source for this set is a human donor in a cohort sampled during active COVID-19.

This clone was detected once. The V and J genes are TRBV2 and TRBJ1-1; D is uncertain. Germline loops: CDR1 SNHLY, CDR2 FYNNEI. The CDR3 is 13 amino acids. V was cut by 6 bases and J by 5 bases, with 13 bases left in between. This CDR3 is CASSATRMTEAFF. The CDR3 DNA reads as TGTGCCAGCAGCGCTACTAGGATGACTGAAGCTTTCTTT. The whole variable domain, filled in from reference TRBV2 and TRBJ1-1, reads EPEVTQTPSHQVTQMGQEVILRCVPISNHLYFYWYRQILGQKVEFLVSFYNNEISEKSEIFDDQFSVERPDGSNFTLKIRSTKLEDSAMYFCASSATRMTEAFFGQGTRLTVV.

This CDR3 reads CARRGWWDRVYAAFF. The CDR3 nucleotides read TGTGCCAGGAGGGGTTGGTGGGACAGGGTATATGCAGCTTTCTTT. The chain recombines TRBV7-3 with TRBJ1-1; 9 nucleotides agree with TRBD1. J lost 10 bases, V lost 9 bases, and 18 bases had no gene match. The CDR3 loop spans 15 amino acids. The germline CDR1 and CDR2 sequences are SGHTA and FQGTGA.

This chain joins TRBV9 and TRBJ2-1; tentatively, D is TRBD1 (6 bases). Germline values: CDR1 SGDLS, CDR2 YYNGEE. The length of the CDR3 is 13 residues. Trimming removed 4 bases from V and 6 bases from J, with 11 bases in between. The CDR3: CASSTGTINEQFF. Here the CDR3 DNA reads TGTGCCAGCAGCACAGGGACCATCAATGAGCAGTTCTTC.

The J gene is TRBJ2-1, the V gene TRBV18; the match to TRBD2 covers 8 bases. J gave up 4 bases and V 0 bases, and 14 bases lay outside the gene matches. Germline-derived CDR1 and CDR2 are KGHSH and LQKENI. This CDR3 is built from 19 residues. The CDR3 sequence is CASSPPVDMFGGRYNEQFF. CDR3 nucleotides: TGTGCCAGCTCACCACCGGTTGATATGTTCGGCGGGAGGTACAATGAGCAGTTCTTC.

The rearrangement uses TRBV30 and TRBJ2-1; TRBD2 is a possible D gene (5 bases). The length of the CDR3 is 13 residues. With 0 bases removed from V and 9 bases from J, the gap between germline ends came to 12 bases. The germline CDR1 and CDR2 sequences are GTSNPN and SVGIG (reference sequence). This chain's CDR3 is CAWSVQIAGEQFF. The DNA of the CDR3 is TGTGCCTGGAGTGTTCAAATCGCGGGTGAGCAGTTCTTC.

The rearrangement links TRBV11-3 to TRBJ2-5, with D possibly matching TRBD1 (6 bases). There are 14 residues in the CDR3. Germline CDR1 and CDR2: SGHNT and YENEEA. With 3 bases removed from V and 4 bases from J, the gap between germline ends came to 12 bases. The CDR3 protein is CASSFSQGRETQYF. In DNA form, the CDR3 reads TGTGCCAGCAGCTTTTCACAGGGTCGAGAGACCCAGTACTTC.

Regarding this clone: This CDR3 is missing its conserved last phenylalanine or tryptophan, likely due to a read error. The DNA is omitted, as the CDR3 cannot be located on it reliably, and the CDR3 follows TCRdb's listing. The chain is built from TRBV6-6 and TRBJ1-1. Germline CDR1 is MNHNY and CDR2 is SVGAGI (reference sequence). The CDR3 is 8 residues long, counting both termini. The CDR3 sequence is CASSYQEL.

CDR3 DNA: TGTGCCAGCAGTCTAGGGTGGGGAGACCATGGCTACACCTTC. Translated, it gives CASSLGWGDHGYTF. The chain is built from TRBV6-5 and TRBJ1-2; no reliable D call. CDR1 MNHEY and CDR2 SVGAGI come from the germline V gene. V lost 5 bases, J lost 6 bases, and 16 bases lay in between. The CDR3 length is 14 residues.

The V and J genes are TRBV7-2 and TRBJ2-5, with 11 bases that match TRBD2. Germline V gene data show CDR1 as SGHTA and CDR2 as FQGNSA. The CDR3 is made up of 16 amino acids. V dropped 3 bases and J dropped 1; count of bases not matched to a gene: 4. CDR3 bases: TGTGCCAGCAGCTTCACTAGCGGGGGAGGCCAAGAGACCCAGTACTTC. It yields the protein CASSFTSGGGQETQYF.

The V call is TRBV3-1 (or the pseudogene TRBV3-2), the J call TRBJ2-2, with TRBD2 matching over 14 bases. CDR3 length: 18 amino acids. Trimming cost V 0 bases and J 8 bases; bases outside gene matches: 8. Germline V lookup: CDR1 LGHDT, CDR2 YNNKEL (reference sequence). This chain's CDR3 is CASSQDSGLAGAPGELFF. The CDR3 DNA follows: TGTGCCAGCAGCCAAGACTCGGGACTAGCGGGGGCCCCAGGGGAGCTGTTTTTT.

This clone occurred a few times. The genes are TRBV5-1 and TRBJ2-3; 8 bases map to TRBD1. V trimming: 4 bases; J trimming: 1 base; junction bases outside the gene matches: 2. Looked up from germline, CDR1 is SGHRS and CDR2 is YFSETQ. This CDR3 has 14 residues. The CDR3 DNA follows: TGCGCCAGCAGCAGGGGACAGGGCACAGATACGCAGTATTTT. Amino acid sequence: CASSRGQGTDTQYF.

The chain joins TRBV6-6 to TRBJ2-7; D may be TRBD1 (6 bases). V gave up 6 bases and J gave up 3 bases, with 15 bases separating them. The germline CDR1 and CDR2 sequences are MNHNY and SVGAGI (reference sequence). The CDR3 sequence is 14 residues long. The CDR3, as DNA: TGTGCCAGCAGCTTGGCGCAGGGGATCTACGAGCAGTACGTC. Translation: CASSLAQGIYEQYV.

V and J are TRBV30 and TRBJ2-1; 9 bases fit TRBD2. The ends lost 2 bases at V and 8 bases at J; junction bases unmatched: 10. There are 15 residues in the CDR3. Germline CDR1 GTSNPN, CDR2 SVGIG (reference sequence). The CDR3 coding sequence is TGTGCCTGGAGTTCAGTAGCGGGGGTTTTACATGAGCAGTTCTTC. Translation gives CAWSSVAGVLHEQFF.

V usage is TRBV18 and J usage is TRBJ2-5; TRBD1 matches 9 bases. CDR1 and CDR2 from the germline V gene are KGHSH and LQKENI. V lost 4 bases and J lost 4; bases outside the gene matches: 7. The CDR3 covers 15 residues. The CDR3 region is CASSRWTGVGETQYF. The CDR3 nucleotides are TGTGCCAGCTCACGATGGACAGGGGTCGGAGAGACCCAGTACTTC.

Worth noting for this clone: Other DNA sequences in this sample translate to the same CDR3. V is TRBV7-2 and J is TRBJ2-3, with 8 bases lining up with TRBD2. The CDR3 extends over 16 amino acids. Trimming at V came to 1 base and at J to 1 base, leaving 4 bases not matched to a gene. Germline lookup yields CDR1 SGHTA and CDR2 FQGNSA. The CDR3 reads CASSLVAGGRTDTQYF. CDR3 nucleotide sequence: TGTGCCAGCAGCTTAGTTGCGGGGGGCCGCACAGATACGCAGTATTTT.

The rearrangement joins TRBV10-2 to TRBJ2-7; perhaps TRBD2 as D (6 bases). CDR1 and CDR2 from the germline V gene are WSHSY and SAAADI. The CDR3 covers 13 residues. The V gene lost 4 bases and the J gene lost 5 bases, with 12 bases spanning the gap. The CDR3 nucleotides read TGCGCCAGCAGTGTAGGAGGGAACCACGAGCAGTACGTC. It translates to CASSVGGNHEQYV.

Only one count was recorded for this clone. V and J are TRBV19 and TRBJ1-2; D is unresolved. Germline CDR1 and CDR2: LNHDA and SQIVND (reference sequence). V lost 5 bases and J lost 4, with 14 bases in between. The length of the CDR3 is 14 residues. Here the CDR3 reads CASSFLDRAYGYTF. The CDR3 DNA sequence: TGTGCCAGTAGTTTCCTAGACCGCGCCTATGGCTACACCTTC.

The chain carries TRBV23-1 and TRBJ1-4, with 7 bases identical to TRBD1. TRBV23-1 counts as an open reading frame of uncertain function. This CDR3 is built from 16 residues. V lost 4 bases to trimming and J lost 8 bases; unmatched junction nucleotides: 13. The CDR3 nucleotides read TGCGCCAGCAGTCTTCAGGGCGGGACAGAGGGAGAAAAACTGTTTTTT. This gives the protein CASSLQGGTEGEKLFF.

The DNA of the CDR3 is TGTGCCAGCAGCTTCAGCAGGGCTTTGAACACTGAAGCTTTCTTT. It codes for CASSFSRALNTEAFF. The V gene is TRBV7-9, the J gene TRBJ1-1; D possibly corresponds to TRBD1 (5 bases). The V and J ends lost 3 bases and 0 bases respectively, with 11 bases between them. The germline V gene has CDR1 SEHNR and CDR2 FQNEAQ (reference sequence). The length of the CDR3 is 15 residues. The whole variable domain, filled in from reference TRBV7-9 and TRBJ1-1, reads DTGVSQNPRHKITKRGQNVTFRCDPISEHNRLYWYRQTLGQGPEFLTYFQNEAQLEKSRLLSDRFSAERPKGSFSTLEIQRTEQGDSAMYLCASSFSRALNTEAFFGQGTRLTVV.

In DNA, the CDR3 is TGTGCCAGCAGTGAGTCCCCAGGACTAGCGAGAAGCACAGATACGCAGTATTTT. Residues: CASSESPGLARSTDTQYF. The rearrangement links TRBV6-1 to TRBJ2-3, with TRBD2 matching over 9 bases. The CDR3 sequence is 18 residues long. V lost 3 bases to trimming and J lost 0 bases; unmatched junction nucleotides: 10. CDR1 is MNHNS and CDR2 is SASEGT in the germline V gene.

The chain recombines TRBV5-1 with TRBJ1-2; 8 nucleotides align to TRBD1. This CDR3 has 16 residues. CDR1 is SGHRS, CDR2 YFSETQ, per germline. J lost 1 base, V lost 0 bases, and 5 bases had no gene match. CDR3 loop: CASSLGSGGVNYGYTF. CDR3 sequence (DNA): TGCGCCAGCAGCTTGGGGTCAGGGGGCGTTAACTATGGCTACACCTTC.

The rearrangement links TRBV7-2 to TRBJ2-2, with a weak D call TRBD2 (6 bases). The CDR3 totals 15 residues. The V and J ends lost 5 bases and 0 bases respectively, with 10 bases between them. The germline V gene encodes CDR1 SGHTA and CDR2 FQGNSA. CDR3 bases: TGTGCCAGCAGCCGGGGAGGAGCGAACACCGGGGAGCTGTTTTTT. Its protein product is CASSRGGANTGELFF. Filled out from reference TRBV7-2 and TRBJ2-2, the complete variable domain reads GAGVSQSPSNKVTEKGKDVELRCDPISGHTALYWYRQSLGQGLEFLIYFQGNSAPDKSGLPSDRFSAERTGGSVSTLTIQRTQQEDSAVYLCASSRGGANTGELFFGEGSRLTVL.

The V and J genes are TRBV6-4 and TRBJ2-2; possibly TRBD1 for D (5 bases). The germline V and J ends were trimmed by 2 bases and 4 bases, with 11 bases remaining between them. CDR1 is MRHNA, CDR2 SNTAGT, per germline. This CDR3 is 15 amino acids long. The CDR3 nucleotides are TGTGCCAGCAGTGACAGGGGCTGGGGCACCGGGGAGCTGTTTTTT. Translating gives CASSDRGWGTGELFF.

The chain has TRBV3-1 (or the pseudogene TRBV3-2) and TRBJ1-1, with TRBD1 identical over 7 bases. With V trimmed by 4 bases and J by 4 bases, 6 bases remained unmatched. This CDR3 region has 14 residues. The germline CDR1 and CDR2 sequences are LGHDT and YNNKEL (reference sequence). This chain's CDR3 is CASSPTGFSTEAFF. The CDR3 DNA follows: TGTGCCAGCAGCCCGACAGGGTTTTCCACTGAAGCTTTCTTT.

The chain employs TRBV28 and TRBJ1-2; 8 bases are shared with TRBD1. The CDR3 is 14 amino acids. The germline CDR1 and CDR2 sequences are MDHEN and SYDVKM. After removal of 10 bases from V and 4 bases from J, the junction contained 11 bases not matched to a gene. This chain's CDR3 is CATLEKGQVYGYTF. The CDR3 coding sequence is TGTGCCACCCTGGAGAAGGGACAGGTCTATGGCTACACCTTC.

This sequence joins TRBV7-2 and TRBJ2-7; 8 bases line up with TRBD2. The ends lost 2 bases at V and 2 bases at J; junction bases unmatched: 2. CDR1 and CDR2 (germline): SGHTA, FQGNSA. The CDR3 covers 14 residues. The CDR3 sequence is CASSLTSGAYEQYV. The CDR3 region has the DNA TGTGCCAGCAGCTTAACTAGCGGAGCCTACGAGCAGTACGTC.

The J gene is TRBJ1-1, the V gene TRBV27; possibly TRBD1 for D (6 bases). Per germline, CDR1 MNHEY and CDR2 SMNVEV (reference sequence). Trimming stripped 0 bases from V and 5 bases from J, with 10 bases between. The CDR3 loop spans 14 amino acids. CDR3 loop: CASSLSFRGTEAFF. Here the CDR3 DNA reads TGTGCCAGCAGTTTATCGTTCAGGGGAACTGAAGCTTTCTTT.